The T cell receptor beta chain under discussion was sequenced for a study of human versus mouse CDR3 diversity and MHC coevolution. General observations from the study: Approximately 1.7 million TCR beta clonotypes were estimated for humans, the largest repertoire.

Measured with immunoSEQ multiplex PCR; TCRdb has only the in-frame clones, and not every one. The profile covers about 60,000 clones, with roughly 93% appearing a single time and approximately 20% taken by the ten largest. Comment on this clone: Its antigen is unknown.

V lost 5 bases to trimming and J lost 4 bases, with 11 bases between them. Per germline, CDR1 SQVTM and CDR2 ANQGSEA. This CDR3 is 12 amino acids long. Sample: naive CD4+ T cells from blood. The subset is: CD45RO-negative CD62L-positive naive CD4 T cells. This chain uses TRBV29-1 with TRBJ1-2, with a weak D call TRBD1 (6 bases). The sequence came from a person aged 55 to 75 in good health. This chain's CDR3 is CSVNRVIYGYTF. In nucleotides, the CDR3 is TGCAGCGTTAACAGGGTGATCTATGGCTACACCTTC.